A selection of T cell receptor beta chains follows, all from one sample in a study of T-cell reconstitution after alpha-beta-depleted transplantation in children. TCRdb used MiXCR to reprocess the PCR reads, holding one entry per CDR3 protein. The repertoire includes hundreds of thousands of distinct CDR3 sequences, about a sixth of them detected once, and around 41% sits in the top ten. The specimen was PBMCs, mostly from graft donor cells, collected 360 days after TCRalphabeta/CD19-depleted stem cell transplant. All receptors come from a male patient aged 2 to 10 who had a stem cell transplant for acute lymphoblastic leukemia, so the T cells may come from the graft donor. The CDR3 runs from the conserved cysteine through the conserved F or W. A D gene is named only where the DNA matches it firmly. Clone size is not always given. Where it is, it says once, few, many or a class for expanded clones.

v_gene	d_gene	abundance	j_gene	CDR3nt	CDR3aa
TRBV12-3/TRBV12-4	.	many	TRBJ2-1	TGTGCCAGCAGTTTCGGGGCCTACAATGAGCAGTTCTTC	CASSFGAYNEQFF
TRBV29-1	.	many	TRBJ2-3	TGCAGCGTTGTAGGCGGTTACAGCACAGATACGCAGTATTTT	CSVVGGYSTDTQYF
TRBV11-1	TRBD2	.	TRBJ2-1	TGTGCCAGCAGCCGCCCACTCGCGGGAGGTATGACCTACAATGAGCAGTTCTTC	CASSRPLAGGMTYNEQFF
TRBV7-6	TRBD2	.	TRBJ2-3	TGTGCCAGCAGCAGGGTCCCCGGGACTAGCGGGAGGACCCAGACTAACACGCAGTATTTT	CASSRVPGTSGRTQTNTQYF
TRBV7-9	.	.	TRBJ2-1	TGTGCCAGCAGCTTACACGGGTCCTCCTACAATGAGCAGTTCTTC	CASSLHGSSYNEQFF
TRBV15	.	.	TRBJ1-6	TGTGCCACCAGCAGAGATAATTCACCCCTCCACTTT	CATSRDNSPLHF
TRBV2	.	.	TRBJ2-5	TGTGCCAGCAGTGAATCAGAGGCCTACAACCTACCGCAAGAGACCCAGTACTTC	CASSESEAYNLPQETQYF
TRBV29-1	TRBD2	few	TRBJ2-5	TGCAGCGTTGCCGGGACTAGCCGATACTTGTACCAAGAGACCCAGTACTTC	CSVAGTSRYLYQETQYF
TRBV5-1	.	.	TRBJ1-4	TGCGCCAGCAGCTTGGCCAGACAGAGGGAGGAAAAACTGTTTTTT	CASSLARQREEKLFF
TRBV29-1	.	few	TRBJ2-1	TGCAGCGTTGATACAGCAGACTACAATGAGCAGTTCTTC	CSVDTADYNEQFF
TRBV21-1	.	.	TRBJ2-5	TGTGCCAGCAGCAAAGTAGTAGCGGGAGAGGGGGAAGAGACCCAGTACTTC	CASSKVVAGEGEETQYF
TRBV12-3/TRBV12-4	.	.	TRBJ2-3	TGTGCCAGCAGCAACCGGGACGCAAGCACAGATACGCAGTATTTT	CASSNRDASTDTQYF
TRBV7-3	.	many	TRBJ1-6	TGTGCCAGCAGTCCAGGGACGCGTTCACCCCTCCACTTT	CASSPGTRSPLHF
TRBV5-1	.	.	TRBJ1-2	TGCGCCAGCAGCCAGGACACTTATGGCTACACCTTC	CASSQDTYGYTF
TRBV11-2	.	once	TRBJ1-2	TGTGCCAGCAGCTTAGAAGGAGCGACAACCTCCTATGGCTACACCTTC	CASSLEGATTSYGYTF
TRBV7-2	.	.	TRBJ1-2	TGTGCCAGCAGCCCTCTTTCCCTGTACAGGGCGAGGGGCTACACCTTC	CASSPLSLYRARGYTF
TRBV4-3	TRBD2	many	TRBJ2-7	TGCGCCAGCAGCCAAGATTGGGGACTAGGCTACGAGCAGTACTTC	CASSQDWGLGYEQYF
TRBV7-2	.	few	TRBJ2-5	TGTGCCAGCAGCTTGGTTCAGCTACTCCAAGAGACCCAGTACTTC	CASSLVQLLQETQYF
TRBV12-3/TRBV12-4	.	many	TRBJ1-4	TGTGCCAGCAGCCCGGGAGCAACTAATGAAAAACTGTTTTTT	CASSPGATNEKLFF
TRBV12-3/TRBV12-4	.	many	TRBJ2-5	TGTGCCAGCAGTTTGTGGGCGCCAGAGACCCAGTACTTC	CASSLWAPETQYF
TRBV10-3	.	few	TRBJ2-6	TGTGCCATCAGTGGTAGGGCCGTAGACTCTGGGGCCAACGTCCTGACTTTC	CAISGRAVDSGANVLTF
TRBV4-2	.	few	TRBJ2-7	TGTGCCAGCAGCCAAGATTTAGGGGTACGGGGGGCCACCTACGAGCAGTACTTC	CASSQDLGVRGATYEQYF
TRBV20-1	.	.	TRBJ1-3	TGCAGTGCTAGAGATGACAGGTCTGGAAACACCATATATTTT	CSARDDRSGNTIYF
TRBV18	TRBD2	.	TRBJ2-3	TGTGCCAGCTCACTTCTGGACGTTGGACTAGCGGGCACAGATACGCAGTATTTT	CASSLLDVGLAGTDTQYF
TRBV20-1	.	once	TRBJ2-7	TGCAGTGGGTATACCCTGGGGGAGCAGTACTTC	CSGYTLGEQYF
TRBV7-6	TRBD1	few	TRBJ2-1	TGTGCCAGCAGCCCCTGGGACAGGGGGAACAATGAGCAGTTCTTC	CASSPWDRGNNEQFF
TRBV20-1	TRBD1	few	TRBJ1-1	TGCAGTGCCCAGTCAGGGACAGTAAACACTGAAGCTTTCTTT	CSAQSGTVNTEAFF
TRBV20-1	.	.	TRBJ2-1	TGCAGTGCTAGGTGGACAGACTACAATGAGCAGTTCTTC	CSARWTDYNEQFF
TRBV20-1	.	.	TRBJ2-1	TGCAGTGCTAGCTACATCATGGGGGGCGAGCAGTTCTTC	CSASYIMGGEQFF
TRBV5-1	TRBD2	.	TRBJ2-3	TGCGCCAGCAGCTTGCGGGAGATAGCGGGAGGAGATACGCAGTATTTT	CASSLREIAGGDTQYF
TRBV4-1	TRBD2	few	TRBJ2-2	TGCGCCAGCAGCCAAGATCCACGGAGCGGGAGGGCCGGCGGGGAGCTGTTTTTT	CASSQDPRSGRAGGELFF
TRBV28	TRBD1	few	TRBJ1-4	TGTGCCAGCAGTTTATGGCCGGGACAGGAGAATGAAAAACTGTTTTTT	CASSLWPGQENEKLFF
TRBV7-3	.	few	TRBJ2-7	TGTGCCAGCAGCTCGTCTCCGGGACCCGGCTACGAGCAGTACTTC	CASSSSPGPGYEQYF
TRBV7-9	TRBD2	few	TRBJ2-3	TGTGCCAGCAGCTCGACTAGCGCCCGCCGGGATACGCAGTATTTT	CASSSTSARRDTQYF
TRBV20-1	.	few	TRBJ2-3	TGCAGTGCTAGTAGGACCGGAGATACGCAGTATTTT	CSASRTGDTQYF
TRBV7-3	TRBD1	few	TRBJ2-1	TGTGCCAGCAGCTTAGCGGGGACAGGGAGATACAATGAGCAGTTCTTC	CASSLAGTGRYNEQFF
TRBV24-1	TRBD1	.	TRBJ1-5	TGTGCCACCTCTCCCGGACAGGCAAGCAATCAGCCCCAGCATTTT	CATSPGQASNQPQHF
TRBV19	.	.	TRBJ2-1	TGTGCCAGTAGTATCGGCCACACCTCCTACAATGAGCAGTTCTTC	CASSIGHTSYNEQFF
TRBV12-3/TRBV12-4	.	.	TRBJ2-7	TGTGCCAGCACCCACAACATAGCGGTTCCCTACGAGCAGTACTTC	CASTHNIAVPYEQYF